The 30 T cell receptor beta chains reported below all come from one sample, sequenced in a study of blood T cell repertoires in COVID-19. Profiled with immunoSEQ multiplex PCR; TCRdb holds only in-frame clones, not every one. Of some 280,000 clones in the sample, around 85% were seen once. Sequencing was carried out using peripheral blood. Source of these receptors: a woman aged 45 to 65 with active or convalescent COVID-19.

This rearrangement joins TRBV7-3 to TRBJ1-1, with D possibly being TRBD1 (5 bases). CDR1 is SGHTA and CDR2 is FQGTGA in the germline V gene. Trimming pared 0 bases from V and 1 base from J, leaving 9 bases between. The CDR3 sequence is 15 residues long. Here the CDR3 reads CASSLTGQGNTEAFF. Written as DNA, the CDR3 is TGTGCCAGCAGCTTAACGGGGCAGGGGAACACTGAAGCTTTCTTT.

V and J are TRBV11-2 and TRBJ2-7; 8 bases are a match to TRBD1. Germline V lookup: CDR1 SGHAT, CDR2 FQNNGV. There are 14 residues in the CDR3. The V segment lost 2 bases and the J segment 6 bases; nucleotides outside the gene matches: 6. The CDR3 DNA reads as TGTGCCAGCAGCTTAAAAGGGGACAGGTCCGAGCAGTACTTC. Encoded protein: CASSLKGDRSEQYF.

This chain uses TRBV23-1 with TRBJ1-5; no definite D call. TRBV23-1 is an ORF, with its function uncertain. Between the trimmed V and J ends, which lost 2 bases and 4 bases, there was a span of 18 bases. The CDR3 is 17 amino acids. This CDR3 reads CASSQSYRPGVNQPQHF. Here the CDR3 DNA reads TGCGCCAGCAGTCAAAGTTATAGGCCAGGCGTGAATCAGCCCCAGCATTTT.

The J gene is TRBJ2-6, the V gene TRBV18, with a weak D call TRBD2 (5 bases). CDR3 size: 17 residues. V dropped 6 bases and J dropped 0 bases, with 15 bases sitting between them. The germline V gene has CDR1 KGHSH and CDR2 LQKENI. The CDR3, as DNA: TGTGCCAGCTCCTCACCGGGGTCGAACTCTGGGGCCAACGTCCTGACTTTC. Residues: CASSSPGSNSGANVLTF.

At least ten counts were recorded for this clone. The V gene is TRBV2, the J gene TRBJ1-2, with a tentative D call TRBD1 (6 bases). The germline V gene encodes CDR1 SNHLY and CDR2 FYNNEI. Trimming stripped 1 base from V and 4 bases from J, with 7 bases between. The CDR3 is made up of 13 amino acids. CDR3 region: CASSEVTGYGYTF. Written as DNA, the CDR3 is TGTGCCAGCAGTGAAGTGACAGGCTATGGCTACACCTTC.

This chain uses TRBV7-3 with TRBJ2-1, with 7 positions matching TRBD2. V shed 3 bases and J 2 bases; nucleotides not matched to a gene: 4. The CDR3 runs to 15 residues. CDR1 SGHTA and CDR2 FQGTGA come from the germline V gene. The CDR3 DNA follows: TGTGCCAGCAGCTTGACCGGGACTACCTACAATGAGCAGTTCTTC. Translation: CASSLTGTTYNEQFF.

The chain employs TRBV2 and TRBJ2-7, with 8 bases aligning to TRBD1. The V gene end was trimmed by 6 bases and the J gene end by 5 bases; junction bases not matched to a gene: 6. The germline V gene encodes CDR1 SNHLY and CDR2 FYNNEI. This CDR3 region has 13 residues. CDR3 protein: CASRDREFNEQYF. CDR3 coding DNA: TGTGCCAGCAGGGACAGGGAATTTAACGAGCAGTACTTC.

The gene calls are TRBV13 and TRBJ1-3, with TRBD1 matching over 8 bases. Germline CDR1 and CDR2: PRHDT and FYEKMQ (reference sequence). The CDR3 runs to 23 residues. V was pared by 4 bases and J by 0 bases, with 26 bases of the junction left unmatched. DNA for the CDR3: TGTGCCAGCAGCTCGGACCGAATAAGAGGACAGGGAGGTTTCTTCGGCTCTGGAAACACCATATATTTT. Its protein is CASSSDRIRGQGGFFGSGNTIYF.

V is TRBV27 and J is TRBJ2-2, with D maybe TRBD2 (6 bases). The CDR3 covers 13 residues. Germline V lookup: CDR1 MNHEY, CDR2 SMNVEV (reference sequence). V was clipped by 4 bases and J by 4 bases, with 7 bases between them. In DNA form, the CDR3 reads TGTGCCAGCAGTTGGAGGGGCACCGGGGAGCTGTTTTTT. Translated, it gives CASSWRGTGELFF.

V usage is TRBV27 and J usage is TRBJ1-1; 8 positions match TRBD1. Germline V gene lookup returns CDR1 MNHEY and CDR2 SMNVEV (reference sequence). After removal of 2 bases from V and 0 bases from J, the junction contained 8 bases not matched to a gene. CDR3 length: 17 residues. The CDR3 DNA reads TGTGCCAGCAGTTTAAAAGGACAGGGAGGTCTGAACACTGAAGCTTTCTTT. This translates into CASSLKGQGGLNTEAFF.

This chain connects TRBV2 to TRBJ1-1; 8 positions match TRBD1. Trimming removed 9 bases from V and 7 bases from J; junction bases left unmatched: 7. This CDR3 region has 12 residues. Germline V CDR1 and CDR2: SNHLY, FYNNEI. The CDR3 sequence: CASGTGPIEAFF. CDR3 in DNA: TGTGCCAGTGGGACAGGCCCTATTGAAGCTTTCTTT.

The rearrangement links TRBV29-1 to TRBJ1-5; D is possibly TRBD1 (5 bases). Trimming left V 6 bases short and J 2 bases short, with 14 bases between. Germline CDR1 and CDR2: SQVTM and ANQGSEA. The CDR3 contains 14 residues. This CDR3 is CSVSKGQGNQPQHF. The CDR3 DNA reads TGCAGCGTGTCCAAGGGGCAGGGCAATCAGCCCCAGCATTTT.

The CDR3 DNA is TGTGCCAGCAGTTACTCCAGGGGCCGAAACTATGGCTACACCTTC. Its protein product is CASSYSRGRNYGYTF. The V and J genes are TRBV6-5 and TRBJ1-2; D might be TRBD1 (6 bases). CDR3 length: 15 residues. Germline V gene sequence: CDR1 MNHEY, CDR2 SVGAGI. V lost 0 bases and J 2 bases, leaving 10 bases between the germline ends.

Here the CDR3 DNA reads TGTGCCAGCAGCATACTACTAGCGGCGTCCATTTACGAGCAGTACTTC. Encoded protein: CASSILLAASIYEQYF. The chain employs TRBV5-5 and TRBJ2-7, with 8 bases lining up with TRBD2. CDR1 SGHKS and CDR2 YYEKEE come from the germline V gene (reference sequence). The V gene end was trimmed by 4 bases and the J gene end by 4 bases; junction bases not matched to a gene: 13. This CDR3 has 16 residues.

This clone is a singleton in its sample. The chain joins TRBV20-1 to TRBJ2-7; a weak D match, TRBD2 (8 bases). Germline V gene data show CDR1 as DFQATT and CDR2 as SNEGSKA (reference sequence). V was clipped by 3 bases and J by 4 bases, with 19 bases between them. This CDR3 contains 15 residues. The CDR3 here is CSASPDRAGGYEQYF. CDR3 nucleotides: TGCAGTGCTAGTCCTGACAGGGCGGGGGGTTACGAGCAGTACTTC.

This chain uses TRBV19 with TRBJ1-5, with unresolved D. The CDR3 has 12 residues. V lost 6 bases to trimming and J lost 2 bases, with 5 bases between them. Per germline, CDR1 LNHDA and CDR2 SQIVND (reference sequence). CDR3 coding DNA: TGTGCCAGTAGGGCAGGCAATCAGCCCCAGCATTTT. This translates into CASRAGNQPQHF.

The chain has TRBV27 and TRBJ2-5; TRBD2 aligns across 9 bases. The J segment lost 2 bases and the V segment lost 5 bases, leaving 6 bases of the junction unmatched. The CDR3 is made up of 15 amino acids. The germline V gene has CDR1 MNHEY and CDR2 SMNVEV (reference sequence). In nucleotides, the CDR3 is TGTGCCAGCAGTCCATCGACTAGCGGACAAGAGACCCAGTACTTC. Translating it yields CASSPSTSGQETQYF.

The chain employs TRBV5-1 and TRBJ2-2, with D perhaps matching TRBD1 (6 bases). The CDR3 extends over 14 amino acids. Germline V gene lookup returns CDR1 SGHRS and CDR2 YFSETQ. V was cut by 6 bases and J by 1 base, with 10 bases left in between. The CDR3 reads CASKGHLNTGELFF. CDR3 nucleotides: TGCGCCAGCAAGGGACACCTGAACACCGGGGAGCTGTTTTTT.

The rearrangement uses TRBV20-1 and TRBJ2-3; possibly TRBD2 for D (7 bases). Germline CDR1 is DFQATT and CDR2 is SNEGSKA (reference sequence). Trimming removed 3 bases at V and 5 bases at J, with 12 bases between. The CDR3 runs 13 residues. The CDR3 here is CSASRGREDTQYF. In DNA form, the CDR3 reads TGCAGTGCTAGTAGGGGGAGGGAAGATACGCAGTATTTT.

V and J are TRBV10-3 and TRBJ2-1; TRBD2 aligns across 11 bases. Germline CDR1 ENHRY, CDR2 SYGVKD. V lost 4 bases, J lost 3 bases, and 2 bases stayed unmatched. The CDR3 has 15 amino acids. The CDR3 DNA is TGTGCCATCAGTGGGGGACTAGCGGACTACAATGAGCAGTTCTTC. The encoded protein is CAISGGLADYNEQFF.

The chain uses TRBV5-1 and TRBJ2-7; D is unresolved. The CDR3 covers 17 residues. Germline-derived CDR1 and CDR2 are SGHRS and YFSETQ. V shed 3 bases and J shed 4 bases, with 23 bases lying between them. CDR3 sequence: CASSSRPPVEARYEQYF. The DNA for the CDR3 is TGCGCCAGCAGCTCCCGCCCCCCGGTCGAGGCCAGATACGAGCAGTACTTC.

The V gene is TRBV18, the J gene TRBJ2-1; weak D call: TRBD2 (6 bases). In germline, CDR1 is KGHSH, CDR2 LQKENI. The length of the CDR3 is 15 residues. V was clipped by 2 bases and J by 6 bases, with 14 bases between them. The CDR3 here is CASSPSLAGINEQFF. CDR3 nucleotide sequence: TGTGCCAGCTCACCAAGTCTGGCGGGAATCAATGAGCAGTTCTTC.

This chain joins TRBV7-9 and TRBJ2-1; TRBD2 agrees at 11 bases. This CDR3 region has 17 residues. In germline, CDR1 is SEHNR, CDR2 FQNEAQ (reference sequence). After removal of 5 bases from V and 3 bases from J, the junction contained 9 bases not matched to a gene. As DNA, the CDR3 is TGTGCCAGCAGCCCCACGCTAGCGGGAGGTTTCTACAATGAGCAGTTCTTC. Translating it yields CASSPTLAGGFYNEQFF.

This rearrangement joins TRBV20-1 to TRBJ1-4, with a weak D call TRBD1 (6 bases). This CDR3 region has 13 residues. Trimming took off 3 bases at V and 7 bases at J, with 12 bases between the two ends. In germline, CDR1 is DFQATT, CDR2 SNEGSKA (reference sequence). For the CDR3, the DNA is TGCAGTGCTAGTTGGCAGGGGATTGAAAAACTGTTTTTT. Its protein is CSASWQGIEKLFF.

The V and J genes are TRBV7-8 and TRBJ1-1; no clear D gene. Deletions cut 1 base from V and 4 bases from J, with 13 bases between. The CDR3 spans 15 residues. Germline CDR1 SGHVS, CDR2 FQNEAQ. CDR3 loop: CASSLEVSGLTEAFF. CDR3 nucleotides: TGTGCCAGCAGCTTAGAGGTCTCTGGACTCACTGAAGCTTTCTTT.

The V gene is TRBV5-1, the J gene TRBJ2-3; TRBD2 matches at 12 bases. Germline V gene lookup returns CDR1 SGHRS and CDR2 YFSETQ. This CDR3 region has 20 residues. The V gene end was trimmed by 1 base and the J gene end by 1 base; junction bases not matched to a gene: 13. As DNA, the CDR3 is TGCGCCAGCAGCTTGCGGGAATCGCTAGCGGGAGGGCCCGGCACAGATACGCAGTATTTT. It codes for CASSLRESLAGGPGTDTQYF.

This clone was recorded once. V and J are TRBV10-3 and TRBJ1-1, with a tentative D call TRBD1 (5 bases). Per germline, CDR1 ENHRY and CDR2 SYGVKD. The CDR3 runs 14 residues. Trimming took 5 bases from V and 2 from J, leaving 12 bases between them. The CDR3 nucleotides read TGTGCCATCAGTCGTATAGGGGAAAACACTGAAGCTTTCTTT. This translates into CAISRIGENTEAFF.

As DNA, the CDR3 is TGTGCCAGCAGCCAAGGAGGAGGACAGGGGGCAAATCAGCCCCAGCATTTT. Encoded protein: CASSQGGGQGANQPQHF. This chain connects TRBV4-2 to TRBJ1-5; 11 bases agree with TRBD1. Per the germline V gene, CDR1 is LGHNA and CDR2 is YNFKEQ. The length of the CDR3 is 17 residues. With 1 base clipped from V and 4 bases from J, the junction kept 6 bases outside the gene matches.

The rearrangement links TRBV9 to TRBJ2-5; D unresolved. CDR1 is SGDLS and CDR2 is YYNGEE in the germline V gene. The CDR3 spans 11 residues. V was cut by 4 bases and J by 4 bases, with 5 bases left in between. CDR3 sequence: CASSTGETQYF. DNA for the CDR3: TGTGCCAGCAGCACCGGAGAGACCCAGTACTTC.

V and J are TRBV6-1 and TRBJ2-7, with D possibly TRBD1 on 8 matching bases. The CDR3 sequence is 15 residues long. V lost 1 base and J lost 4, with 14 bases in between. Germline V gene lookup returns CDR1 MNHNS and CDR2 SASEGT. CDR3 DNA sequence: TGTGCCAGCAGTGAAGTGAACAGGGGGGGGTACGAGCAGTACTTC. It codes for CASSEVNRGGYEQYF.